This entry lists 4 T cell receptor beta chains sequenced from one sample in a study of blood T cells in healthy people across ages. Sample-barcoded 5' priming and a J-beta primer mix drove a second PCR of about 6 to 12 cycles. TCRdb reprocessed the 5' RACE reads with MiXCR, giving one entry per CDR3 protein. The sample shows around 1,600,000 distinct CDR3 sequences, around 40% of them seen only once. Sequencing was done on a sample of blood. Every receptor here comes from a woman between 18 and 29 years old in good health.

This chain joins TRBV25-1 and TRBJ1-1, with D possibly TRBD1 on 5 matching bases. The CDR3 covers 13 residues. Trimming cost V 1 base and J 11 bases, with 14 bases left between them. Germline V CDR1 and CDR2: MGHDK, SYGVNS. The CDR3 region is CASSEWWSRGAFF. CDR3 DNA: TGTGCCAGCAGTGAATGGTGGTCTAGGGGTGCTTTCTTT.

Only a few counts were recorded for this clonotype. The chain carries TRBV28 and TRBJ2-5; no definite D call. Germline V CDR1 and CDR2: MDHEN, SYDVKM. The CDR3 totals 13 residues. V was clipped by 6 bases and J by 2 bases, with 10 bases between them. The CDR3, as DNA: TGTGCCAGCAGAAGGGCCCTTCAAGAGACCCAGTACTTC. As protein: CASRRALQETQYF.

This clonotype was observed at least ten times. The chain couples TRBV7-9 to TRBJ2-3; 10 positions agree with TRBD2. J gave up 0 bases and V 5 bases, and 5 bases lay outside the gene matches. Germline V gene data show CDR1 as SEHNR and CDR2 as FQNEAQ (reference sequence). The CDR3 runs to 16 residues. CDR3: CASSISSGRSTDTQYF. CDR3 nucleotides: TGTGCCAGCAGCATTTCTAGCGGGAGAAGCACAGATACGCAGTATTTT.

The chain employs TRBV5-1 and TRBJ2-2, with 10 bases identical to TRBD2. The germline V gene has CDR1 SGHRS and CDR2 YFSETQ. The J segment lost 2 bases and the V segment lost 1 base, leaving 2 bases of the junction unmatched. This CDR3 is built from 16 residues. The CDR3, as DNA: TGCGCCAGCAGCTTGACTAGCGGGACCAACACCGGGGAGCTGTTTTTT. Translation gives CASSLTSGTNTGELFF. Together with reference TRBV5-1 and TRBJ2-2, the CDR3 gives the full variable domain: KAGVTQTPRYLIKTRGQQVTLSCSPISGHRSVSWYQQTPGQGLQFLFEYFSETQRNKGNFPGRFSGRQFSNSRSEMNVSTLELGDSALYLCASSLTSGTNTGELFFGEGSRLTVL.